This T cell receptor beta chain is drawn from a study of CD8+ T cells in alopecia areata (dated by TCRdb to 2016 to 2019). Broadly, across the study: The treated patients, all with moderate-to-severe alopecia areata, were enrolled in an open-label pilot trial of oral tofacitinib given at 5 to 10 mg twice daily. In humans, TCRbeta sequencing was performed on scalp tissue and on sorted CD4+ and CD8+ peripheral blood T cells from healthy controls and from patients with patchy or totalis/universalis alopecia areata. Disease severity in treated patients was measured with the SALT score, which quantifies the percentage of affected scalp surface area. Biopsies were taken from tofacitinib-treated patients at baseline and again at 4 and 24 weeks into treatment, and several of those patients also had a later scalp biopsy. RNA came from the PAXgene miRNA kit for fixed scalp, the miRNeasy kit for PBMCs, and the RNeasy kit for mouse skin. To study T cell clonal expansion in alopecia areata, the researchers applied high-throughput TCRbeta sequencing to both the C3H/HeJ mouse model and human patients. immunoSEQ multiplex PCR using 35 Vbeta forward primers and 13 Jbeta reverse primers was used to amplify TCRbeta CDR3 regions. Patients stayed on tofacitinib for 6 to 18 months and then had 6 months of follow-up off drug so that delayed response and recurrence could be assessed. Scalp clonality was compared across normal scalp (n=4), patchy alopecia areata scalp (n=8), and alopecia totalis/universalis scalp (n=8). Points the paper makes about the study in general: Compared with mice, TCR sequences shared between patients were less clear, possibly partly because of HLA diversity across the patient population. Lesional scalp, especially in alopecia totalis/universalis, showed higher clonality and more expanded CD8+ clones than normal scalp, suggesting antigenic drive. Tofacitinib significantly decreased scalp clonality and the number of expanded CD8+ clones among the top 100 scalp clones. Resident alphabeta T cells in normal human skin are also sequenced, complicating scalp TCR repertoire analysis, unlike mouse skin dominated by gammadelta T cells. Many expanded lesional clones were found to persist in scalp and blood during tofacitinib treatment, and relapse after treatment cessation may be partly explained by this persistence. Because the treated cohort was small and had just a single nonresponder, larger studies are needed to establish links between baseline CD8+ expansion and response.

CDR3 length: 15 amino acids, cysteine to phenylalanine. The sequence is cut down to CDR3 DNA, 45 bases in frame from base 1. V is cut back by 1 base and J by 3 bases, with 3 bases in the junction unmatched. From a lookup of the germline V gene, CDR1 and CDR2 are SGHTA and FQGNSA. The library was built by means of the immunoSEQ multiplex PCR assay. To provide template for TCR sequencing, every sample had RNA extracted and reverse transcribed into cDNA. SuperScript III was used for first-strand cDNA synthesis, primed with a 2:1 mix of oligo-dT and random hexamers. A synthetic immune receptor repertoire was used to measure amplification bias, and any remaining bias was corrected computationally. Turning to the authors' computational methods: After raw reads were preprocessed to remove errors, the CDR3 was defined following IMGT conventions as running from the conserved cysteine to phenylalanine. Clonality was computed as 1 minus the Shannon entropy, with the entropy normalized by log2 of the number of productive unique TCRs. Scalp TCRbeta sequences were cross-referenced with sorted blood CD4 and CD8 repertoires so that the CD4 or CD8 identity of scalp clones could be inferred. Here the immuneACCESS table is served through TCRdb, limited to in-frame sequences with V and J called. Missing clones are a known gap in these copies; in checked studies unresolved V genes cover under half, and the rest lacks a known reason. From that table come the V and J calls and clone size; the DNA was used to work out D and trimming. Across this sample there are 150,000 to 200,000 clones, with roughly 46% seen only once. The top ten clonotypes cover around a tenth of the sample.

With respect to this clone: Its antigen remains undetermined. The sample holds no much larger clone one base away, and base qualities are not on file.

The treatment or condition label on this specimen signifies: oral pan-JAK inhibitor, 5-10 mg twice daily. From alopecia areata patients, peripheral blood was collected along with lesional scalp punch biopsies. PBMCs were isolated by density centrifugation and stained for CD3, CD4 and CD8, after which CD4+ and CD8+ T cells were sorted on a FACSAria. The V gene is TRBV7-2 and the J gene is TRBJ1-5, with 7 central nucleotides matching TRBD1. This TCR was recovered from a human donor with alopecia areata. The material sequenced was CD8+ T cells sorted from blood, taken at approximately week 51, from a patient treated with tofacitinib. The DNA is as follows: TGTGCCAGCAGCTTAGAGGGACAGCCCAATCAGCCCCAGCATTTT. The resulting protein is CASSLEGQPNQPQHF.